This record looks at one TCR beta chain sequence and its context. Trimming took 7 bases from V and 4 from J; bases not matched to a gene: 7. CDR1 and CDR2 from the germline V gene are MDHEN and SYDVKM. CDR3 size: 13 residues. This sample is drawn from a study of technical replicates of blood from a handful of donors. The data were produced by immunoSEQ multiplex PCR, yet TCRdb's version contains in-frame clones alone and is incomplete. The table records 60,000 to 85,000 clones, roughly 90% of them present only once. Material: T cells isolated from PBMCs. The genes are TRBV28 and TRBJ2-7; TRBD2 matches 7 bases. The sequence was obtained from a human donor in good health. The chain's CDR3 is CASNSGTTYEQYF. In DNA, the CDR3 is TGTGCCAGCAATTCAGGGACTACTTACGAGCAGTACTTC.